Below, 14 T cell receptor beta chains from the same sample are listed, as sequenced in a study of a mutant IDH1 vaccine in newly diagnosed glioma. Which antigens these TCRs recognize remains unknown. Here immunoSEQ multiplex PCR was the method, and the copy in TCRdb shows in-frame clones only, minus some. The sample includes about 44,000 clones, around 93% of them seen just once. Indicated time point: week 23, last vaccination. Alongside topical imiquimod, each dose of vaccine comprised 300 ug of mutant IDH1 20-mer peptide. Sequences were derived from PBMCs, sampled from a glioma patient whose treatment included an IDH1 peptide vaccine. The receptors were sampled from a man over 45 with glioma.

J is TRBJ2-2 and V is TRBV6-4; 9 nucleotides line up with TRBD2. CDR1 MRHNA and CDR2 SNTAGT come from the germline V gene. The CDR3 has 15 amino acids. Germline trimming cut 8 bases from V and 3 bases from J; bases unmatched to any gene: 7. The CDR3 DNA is TGTGCCAGCTCCTTAGCGGGAGCCGACACCGGGGAGCTGTTTTTT. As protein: CASSLAGADTGELFF.

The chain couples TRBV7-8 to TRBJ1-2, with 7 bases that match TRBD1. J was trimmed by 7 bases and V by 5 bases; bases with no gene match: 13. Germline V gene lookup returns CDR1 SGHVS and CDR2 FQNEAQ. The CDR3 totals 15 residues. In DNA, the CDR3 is TGTGCCAGCAGCCAACCGGGACAGTCACTTCCTGGCTACACCTTC. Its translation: CASSQPGQSLPGYTF.

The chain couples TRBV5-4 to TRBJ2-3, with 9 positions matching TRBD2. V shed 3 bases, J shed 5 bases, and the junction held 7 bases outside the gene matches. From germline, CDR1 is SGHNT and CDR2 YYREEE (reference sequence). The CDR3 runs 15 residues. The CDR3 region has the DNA TGTGCCAGCAGCTCACGCGGGACTAGCCGAGATACGCAGTATTTT. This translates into CASSSRGTSRDTQYF.

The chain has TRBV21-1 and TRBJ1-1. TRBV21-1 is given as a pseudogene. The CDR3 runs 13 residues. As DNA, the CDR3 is TGTGCCAGCAGCAAAGGGGAGGGGATAGACGCTTTCTTT. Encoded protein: CASSKGEGIDAFF.

CDR3 bases: TGCGCCAGCAGCCAAGATTATAGCGATAGCAATCAGCCCCAGCATTTT. It yields the protein CASSQDYSDSNQPQHF. The chain carries TRBV4-3 and TRBJ1-5; D is ambiguous. V lost 0 bases to trimming and J lost 0 bases, with 9 bases between them. Looked up from germline, CDR1 is LGHNA and CDR2 is YSLEER. This CDR3 region has 16 residues.

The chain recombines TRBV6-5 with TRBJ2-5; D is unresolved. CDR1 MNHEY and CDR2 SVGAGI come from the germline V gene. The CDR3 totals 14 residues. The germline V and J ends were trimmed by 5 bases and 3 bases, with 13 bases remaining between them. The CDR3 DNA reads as TGTGCCAGCAGTGTCGGGTGGTGGGAAGAGACCCAGTACTTC. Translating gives CASSVGWWEETQYF.

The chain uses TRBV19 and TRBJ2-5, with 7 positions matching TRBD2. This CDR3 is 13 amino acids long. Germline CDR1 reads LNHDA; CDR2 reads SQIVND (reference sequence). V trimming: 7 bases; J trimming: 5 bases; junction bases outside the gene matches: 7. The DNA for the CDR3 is TGTGCCAGTAATTCGGGAGGAGCTGAGACCCAGTACTTC. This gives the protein CASNSGGAETQYF.

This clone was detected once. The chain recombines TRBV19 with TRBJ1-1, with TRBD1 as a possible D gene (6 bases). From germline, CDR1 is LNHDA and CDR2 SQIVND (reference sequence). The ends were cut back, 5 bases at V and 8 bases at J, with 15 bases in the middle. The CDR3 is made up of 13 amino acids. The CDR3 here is CASSLGQYPEAFF. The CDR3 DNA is TGTGCCAGTAGTTTAGGACAGTACCCAGAAGCTTTCTTT. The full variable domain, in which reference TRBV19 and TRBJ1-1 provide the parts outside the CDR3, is DGGITQSPKYLFRKEGQNVTLSCEQNLNHDAMYWYRQDPGQGLRLIYYSQIVNDFQKGDIAEGYSVSREKKESFPLTVTSAQKNPTAFYLCASSLGQYPEAFFGQGTRLTVV.

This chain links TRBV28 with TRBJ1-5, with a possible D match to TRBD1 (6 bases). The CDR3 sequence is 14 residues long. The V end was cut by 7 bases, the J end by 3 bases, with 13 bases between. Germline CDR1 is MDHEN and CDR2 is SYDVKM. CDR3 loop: CASTLGQSNQPQHF. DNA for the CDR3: TGTGCCAGCACCCTCGGACAGTCCAATCAGCCCCAGCATTTT.

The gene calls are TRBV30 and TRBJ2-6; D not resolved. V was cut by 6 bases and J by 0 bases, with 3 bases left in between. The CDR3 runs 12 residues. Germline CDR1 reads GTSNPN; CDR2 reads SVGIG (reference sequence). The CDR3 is CACSSGANVLTF. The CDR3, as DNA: TGTGCCTGCAGCTCTGGGGCCAACGTCCTGACTTTC. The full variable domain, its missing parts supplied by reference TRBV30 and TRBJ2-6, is SQTIHQWPATLVQPVGSPLSLECTVEGTSNPNLYWYRQAAGRGLQLLFYSVGIGQISSEVPQNLSASRPQDRQFILSSKKLLLSDSGFYLCACSSGANVLTFGAGSRLTVL.

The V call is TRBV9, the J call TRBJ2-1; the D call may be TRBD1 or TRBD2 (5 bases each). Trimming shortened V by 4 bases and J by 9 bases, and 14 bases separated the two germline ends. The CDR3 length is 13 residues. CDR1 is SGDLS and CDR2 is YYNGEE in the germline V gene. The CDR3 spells CASSPSSGTEQFF. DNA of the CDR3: TGTGCCAGCAGCCCTTCTTCGGGGACTGAGCAGTTCTTC. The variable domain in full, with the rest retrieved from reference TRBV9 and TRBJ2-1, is DSGVTQTPKHLITATGQRVTLRCSPRSGDLSVYWYQQSLDQGLQFLIQYYNGEERAKGNILERFSAQQFPDLHSELNLSSLELGDSALYFCASSPSSGTEQFFGPGTRLTVL.

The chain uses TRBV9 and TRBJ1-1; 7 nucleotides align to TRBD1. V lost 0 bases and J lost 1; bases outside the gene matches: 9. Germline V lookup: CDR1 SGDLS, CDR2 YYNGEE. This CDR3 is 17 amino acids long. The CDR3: CASSVGVGDSGNTEAFF. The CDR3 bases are TGTGCCAGCAGCGTAGGGGTAGGGGACAGCGGGAACACTGAAGCTTTCTTT.

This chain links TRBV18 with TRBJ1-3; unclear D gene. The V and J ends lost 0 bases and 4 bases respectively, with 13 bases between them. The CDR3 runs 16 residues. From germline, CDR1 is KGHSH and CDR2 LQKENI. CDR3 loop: CASSPPSSGAGNTIYF. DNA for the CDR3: TGTGCCAGCTCACCACCGAGTTCGGGAGCCGGAAACACCATATATTTT.

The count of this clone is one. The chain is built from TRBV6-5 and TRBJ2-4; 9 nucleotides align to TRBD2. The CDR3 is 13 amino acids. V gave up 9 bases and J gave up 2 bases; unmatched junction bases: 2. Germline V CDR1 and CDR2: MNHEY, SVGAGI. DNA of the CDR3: TGTGCCAGTAGCGGGAGACCCAAAAACATTCAGTACTTC. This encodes CASSGRPKNIQYF.